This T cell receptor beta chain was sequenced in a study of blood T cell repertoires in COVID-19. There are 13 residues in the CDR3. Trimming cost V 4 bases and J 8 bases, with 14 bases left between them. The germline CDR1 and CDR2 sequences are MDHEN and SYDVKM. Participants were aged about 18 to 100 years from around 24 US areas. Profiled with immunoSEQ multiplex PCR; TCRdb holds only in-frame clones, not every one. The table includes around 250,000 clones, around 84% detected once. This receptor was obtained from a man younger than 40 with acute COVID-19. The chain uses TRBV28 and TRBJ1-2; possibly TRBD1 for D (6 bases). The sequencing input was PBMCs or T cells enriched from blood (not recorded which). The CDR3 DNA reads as TGTGCCAGCAGTTCTAACAGGGTAGGAGGCTACACCTTC. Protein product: CASSSNRVGGYTF.